This T cell receptor beta chain emerged from a study of patients and donors after allogeneic stem cell transplantation. MiXCR was run by TCRdb on the RT-PCR reads, yielding one entry per CDR3 protein. This sample yields about 230,000 distinct CDR3 sequences, of which roughly an eighth are seen a single time; under 14% belongs to the top ten. CDR3 length: 14 residues. V lost 5 bases, J lost 4 bases, and 5 bases stayed unmatched. Germline CDR1 reads LNHDA; CDR2 reads SQIVND (reference sequence). In its sample, this clonotype was seen many times. The genes are TRBV19 and TRBJ1-5, with 7 bases lining up with TRBD1. The clonotype was recovered from a human donor who was either an allogeneic HSCT recipient or a stem cell or donor lymphocyte infusion donor (not recorded which). It is not recorded whose cells these are; they may come from a transplant donor. The sequenced sample consisted of blood, either unsorted or a sorted T cell fraction (not recorded which). This CDR3 reads CASSQVGQNQPQHF. The CDR3 region has the DNA TGTGCCAGTAGTCAAGTGGGACAGAATCAGCCCCAGCATTTT.